The rows below give T cell receptor beta chains drawn from one sample of a study of pediatric ulcerative colitis. TCRdb's copy holds only in-frame clones and misses some; the assay was immunoSEQ multiplex PCR. Of approximately 15,000 clones in the sample, around 70% are singletons; the top ten hold around 3.6%. The specimen was gut tissue. Every receptor here comes from a girl aged 5 to 17 with moderate ulcerative colitis. The CDR3 runs from the conserved cysteine through the conserved F or W. D genes are given only for firm matches. The size field is filled for only some rows; it gives once, few, many or a size class.

j_call	d_call	clone_size	cdr3_length	v_call	cdr3_aa	cdr3_nt
TRBJ2-3	TRBD1	NA	16	TRBV2	CASTLEGGGVTDTQYF	TGTGCCAGCACTCTAGAAGGGGGCGGTGTGACAGATACGCAGTATTTT
TRBJ1-2	NA	NA	15	TRBV9	CASSPSIQVSYGYTF	TGTGCCAGCAGCCCATCTATCCAGGTTTCCTATGGCTACACCTTC
TRBJ2-1	TRBD1	NA	14	TRBV5-1	CASSSGQGGGEQFF	TGCGCCAGCAGCTCAGGACAGGGTGGGGGTGAGCAGTTCTTC
TRBJ1-5	NA	NA	14	TRBV2	CASRMENSNQPQHF	TGTGCCAGCAGGATGGAGAATAGCAATCAGCCCCAGCATTTT
TRBJ1-1	NA	NA	14	TRBV7-2	CASSYIGRDTEAFF	TGTGCCAGCAGCTATATCGGACGGGACACTGAAGCTTTCTTT
TRBJ1-2	NA	few	11	TRBV12-5	CASGYARGYTF	TGTGCTAGTGGTTATGCTAGGGGCTACACCTTC
TRBJ2-6	NA	once	13	TRBV10-3	CAIRISGANVLTF	TGTGCCATCAGAATTTCGGGGGCCAACGTCCTGACTTTC
TRBJ1-1	NA	few	14	TRBV2	CASRRVTMNTEAFF	TGTGCCAGCAGAAGGGTGACCATGAACACTGAAGCTTTCTTT
TRBJ2-1	TRBD2	NA	16	TRBV11-2	CASSLTTSGRVNEQFF	TGTGCCAGCAGCCTGACGACTAGCGGACGTGTCAATGAGCAGTTCTTC
TRBJ1-4	NA	NA	13	TRBV6-1	CASTFSRAEKLFF	TGTGCCAGCACTTTTTCCAGGGCGGAAAAACTGTTTTTT
TRBJ2-7	NA	NA	14	TRBV7-8	CASSLTNRAGEQYF	TGTGCCAGCAGCTTAACCAACAGGGCTGGCGAGCAGTACTTC
TRBJ1-1	TRBD1	NA	15	TRBV4-2	CASSPAPTGVTEAFF	TGTGCCAGCAGCCCCGCCCCGACAGGGGTCACTGAAGCTTTCTTT
TRBJ2-7	NA	NA	14	TRBV9	CASSVGGLGSEQYF	TGTGCCAGCAGCGTAGGGGGTCTTGGGAGCGAGCAGTACTTC
TRBJ2-3	TRBD1	NA	15	TRBV5-6	CASSSGQAGTDTQYF	TGTGCCAGCAGCTCGGGACAGGCGGGCACAGATACGCAGTATTTT
TRBJ2-1	TRBD2	NA	16	TRBV7-9	CASRPSGGSSYNEQFF	TGTGCCAGCAGACCTAGCGGGGGGAGCTCCTACAATGAGCAGTTCTTC
TRBJ1-1	NA	NA	15	TRBV5-1	CASSLEVGAGTEAFF	TGCGCCAGCAGCTTGGAGGTGGGGGCAGGAACTGAAGCTTTCTTT
TRBJ2-7	TRBD1	NA	11	TRBV5-1	CASSGGQGKHF	TGCGCCAGCAGCGGCGGACAGGGCAAGCACTTC
TRBJ1-3	NA	NA	15	TRBV15	CATSRRTASGNTIYF	TGTGCCACCAGCAGAAGGACAGCCTCTGGAAACACCATATATTTT
TRBJ1-1	TRBD1	NA	13	TRBV2	CASKTGTNTEAFF	TGTGCCAGCAAGACAGGGACGAACACTGAAGCTTTCTTT
TRBJ1-5	TRBD1	NA	16	TRBV9	CASSVGSGGFGQPQHF	TGTGCCAGCAGCGTAGGATCAGGGGGCTTCGGGCAGCCCCAGCATTTT
TRBJ2-5	TRBD1	NA	14	TRBV15	CATSSLWTGTTQYF	TGTGCCACCAGCAGTTTGTGGACAGGGACGACCCAGTACTTC
TRBJ1-3	TRBD1	few	15	TRBV11-2	CASSSRTGAGNTIYF	TGTGCCAGCAGCTCCAGGACAGGGGCTGGAAACACCATATATTTT
TRBJ2-7	TRBD1	few	15	TRBV28	CASSLTGGVAYEQYF	TGTGCCAGCAGCTTAACAGGGGGTGTTGCTTACGAGCAGTACTTC
TRBJ1-2	NA	few	14	TRBV9	CASSRGRLGYGYTF	TGTGCCAGCAGTAGGGGAAGGTTAGGGTATGGCTACACCTTC
TRBJ2-3	NA	NA	12	TRBV7-3	CASSLIGDTQYF	TGTGCCAGCAGCTTAATAGGGGATACGCAGTATTTT
TRBJ2-4	NA	NA	16	TRBV2	CASSEPPGRAKNIQYF	TGTGCCAGCAGTGAACCGCCGGGACGGGCCAAAAACATTCAGTACTTC
TRBJ2-3	TRBD1	few	13	TRBV19	CASVRDSLDTQYF	TGTGCCAGCGTCCGGGACAGCCTAGATACGCAGTATTTT
TRBJ2-1	NA	once	16	TRBV5-1	CASSTGLVGSYNEQFF	TGCGCCAGCAGCACGGGCTTAGTAGGATCCTACAATGAGCAGTTCTTC
TRBJ2-2	TRBD1	NA	12	TRBV28	CASSIGGRELFF	TGTGCCAGCAGCATAGGGGGCAGGGAGCTGTTTTTT
TRBJ1-5	NA	few	13	TRBV6-5	CASSPQNNQPQHF	TGTGCCAGCAGCCCACAGAACAATCAGCCCCAGCATTTT
TRBJ1-2	NA	NA	11	TRBV9	CASTQGFGYTF	TGTGCCAGCACTCAGGGATTCGGCTACACCTTC
TRBJ2-2	NA	once	14	TRBV18	CASSPSLHTGELFF	TGTGCCAGCTCACCGAGTCTCCACACCGGGGAGCTGTTTTTT
TRBJ2-1	TRBD2	NA	19	TRBV7-9	CASSLDAPSGGAGWDEQFF	TGTGCCAGCAGCTTAGATGCCCCTAGCGGGGGGGCCGGTTGGGATGAGCAGTTCTTC
TRBJ1-3	NA	NA	13	TRBV30	CAWYRFSGNTIYF	TGTGCCTGGTACAGGTTCTCTGGAAACACCATATATTTT
TRBJ2-3	NA	NA	17	TRBV11-2	CASSLGLAGHSTDTQYF	TGTGCCAGCAGCTTAGGTCTGGCCGGGCATAGCACAGATACGCAGTATTTT
TRBJ1-2	TRBD1	NA	15	TRBV19	CASSPETGQVGGYTF	TGTGCCAGTAGTCCGGAAACCGGACAGGTAGGAGGCTACACCTTC
TRBJ1-2	TRBD1	NA	13	TRBV6-5	CASSLTGAGGYTF	TGTGCCAGCAGCCTGACAGGGGCGGGGGGCTACACCTTC
TRBJ2-1	NA	NA	19	TRBV5-1	CASSLDMSVGAGSYNEQFF	TGCGCCAGCAGCTTGGATATGAGCGTTGGGGCTGGCTCCTACAATGAGCAGTTCTTC
TRBJ2-5	TRBD1	NA	12	TRBV29-1	CSVTGAGETQYF	TGCAGCGTGACAGGGGCTGGAGAGACCCAGTACTTC
TRBJ1-1	TRBD1	NA	11	TRBV6-5	CASRSNRGAFF	TGTGCCAGCAGATCTAACAGGGGAGCTTTCTTT
TRBJ1-1	NA	NA	13	TRBV7-9	CASSVGRNTEAFF	TGTGCCAGCAGCGTGGGGCGGAACACTGAAGCTTTCTTT
TRBJ2-5	NA	NA	15	TRBV7-9	CASRPRYSTQETQYF	TGTGCCAGCCGCCCTCGCTACAGTACCCAAGAGACCCAGTACTTC
TRBJ2-2	TRBD1	NA	17	TRBV2	CASSGITGQHYTGELFF	TGTGCCAGCAGTGGGATTACGGGACAGCACTACACCGGGGAGCTGTTTTTT
TRBJ2-2	NA	NA	17	TRBV25-1	CASSDGAQGGDTGELFF	TGTGCCAGCAGTGATGGGGCACAGGGAGGGGACACCGGGGAGCTGTTTTTT
TRBJ1-6	NA	few	15	TRBV9	CASSVEGGPSSPLHF	TGTGCCAGCAGCGTAGAAGGGGGTCCCAGTTCACCCCTCCACTTT
TRBJ2-7	NA	NA	11	TRBV29-1	CSVGEGYEQYF	TGCAGCGTTGGTGAGGGGTACGAGCAGTACTTC
TRBJ1-5	NA	NA	17	TRBV23-1	CASSQLWVSTQNQPQHF	TGCGCCAGCAGTCAATTGTGGGTTTCCACGCAAAATCAGCCCCAGCATTTT
TRBJ2-3	TRBD1	NA	12	TRBV25-1	CASSGDRVGQYF	TGTGCCAGCAGTGGCGACAGGGTTGGGCAGTATTTT
TRBJ1-5	TRBD1	once	17	TRBV10-3	CAISAGTGEGANQPQHF	TGTGCCATCAGTGCGGGGACAGGGGAAGGGGCCAATCAGCCCCAGCATTTT
TRBJ2-7	NA	NA	11	TRBV20-1	CSASKAYEQYF	TGCAGTGCTAGCAAGGCCTACGAGCAGTACTTC
TRBJ2-1	NA	NA	15	TRBV6-5	CASSLNRDRYNEQFF	TGTGCCAGCAGCCTAAACAGGGATCGGTACAATGAGCAGTTCTTC